Listed here are 2 T cell receptor beta chains from one sample, sequenced in a study of blood T cell repertoires in COVID-19. The repertoire was sequenced with immunoSEQ multiplex PCR; TCRdb's copy has only in-frame clones and lacks some. The sample contains some 140,000 clones, 81% of which appear only once. The sample comprised peripheral blood. Receptors originate from a woman aged 55-69 years with active or convalescent COVID-19.

The sample holds a few counts of this clone. The chain combines TRBV10-3 with TRBJ1-2; D may be TRBD1 (5 bases). The V gene's germline CDR1 is ENHRY and CDR2 SYGVKD. This CDR3 is 12 amino acids long. V lost 6 bases, J lost 4 bases, and 9 bases lay in between. The CDR3 here is CAIRQGGYGYTF. The CDR3 region has the DNA TGTGCCATCAGGCAGGGTGGCTATGGCTACACCTTC.

The J gene is TRBJ1-5, the V gene TRBV6-2 or TRBV6-3; no definite D call. CDR3 length: 16 residues. Deletions cut 2 bases from V and 2 bases from J, with 13 bases between. The V gene's germline CDR1 is MNHEY and CDR2 SVGEGT. The CDR3 sequence is CASSYGTPGRNQPQHF. CDR3 coding DNA: TGTGCCAGCAGTTACGGTACCCCAGGCCGCAATCAGCCCCAGCATTTT.